The 7 T cell receptor beta chains in this list originate from one sample, sequenced in a study of cytomegalovirus exposure and HLA in healthy donors (dated by TCRdb to 2015 to 2018). The method was the immunoSEQ multiplex PCR assay. For the multiplex PCR, a mixture combining 60 forward primers for TCR Vbeta segments and 13 reverse primers for TCR Jbeta segments was used. Entries here come from immuneACCESS through TCRdb and include only in-frame sequences with V and J called. Some clones fail to appear in such tables; in the studies checked, an unresolved V gene covers under half of the shortfall, and the cause of the remainder is unknown. The sample table records around 190,000 clones; about four fifths of these occur just once. The ten largest account for roughly 3% of the sample. Sequenced sample: PBMCs. These receptors were collected from a female donor in good health and CMV-seronegative.

J is TRBJ1-3 and V is TRBV6-1; the D gene is possibly TRBD1 (5 bases). Germline lookup yields CDR1 MNHNS and CDR2 SASEGT. V lost 0 bases and J lost 0, with 9 bases in between. The CDR3 extends over 16 amino acids. CDR3 region: CASSEAAGLSGNTIYF. The CDR3, as DNA: TGTGCCAGCAGTGAAGCGGCAGGGCTCTCTGGAAACACCATATATTTT.

The genes are TRBV14 and TRBJ2-7; TRBD2 agrees at 11 bases. V lost 1 base and J lost 4; bases outside the gene matches: 9. CDR1 is SGHDN, CDR2 FVKESK, per germline. The CDR3 covers 17 residues. The CDR3 region is CASSQGVAGGLPYEQYF. The CDR3 bases are TGTGCCAGCAGCCAAGGAGTAGCGGGAGGGCTTCCTTACGAGCAGTACTTC. Variable domain in full (rest from reference TRBV14 and TRBJ2-7): EAGVTQFPSHSVIEKGQTVTLRCDPISGHDNLYWYRRVMGKEIKFLLHFVKESKQDESGMPNNRFLAERTGGTYSTLKVQPAELEDSGVYFCASSQGVAGGLPYEQYFGPGTRLTVT.

This clone was picked up a small number of times. The chain couples TRBV6-1 to TRBJ2-1, with 10 bases identical to TRBD2. The germline V gene has CDR1 MNHNS and CDR2 SASEGT. The CDR3 spans 17 residues. V shed 1 base, J shed 2 bases, and the junction held 5 bases outside the gene matches. The CDR3 DNA reads as TGTGCCAGCAGTGAAGTCTTAGCGGGGGGAACCTACAATGAGCAGTTCTTC. As protein: CASSEVLAGGTYNEQFF.

The V and J genes are TRBV6-1 and TRBJ1-1; D not resolved. CDR3 length: 13 amino acids. V lost 4 bases to trimming and J lost 2 bases, with 8 bases between them. CDR1 is MNHNS, CDR2 SASEGT, per germline. The CDR3 DNA sequence: TGTGCCAGCAGTGTGTTGAGAAACACTGAAGCTTTCTTT. Amino acid sequence: CASSVLRNTEAFF.

The V gene is TRBV27, the J gene TRBJ2-1; D remains ambiguous. V shed 3 bases and J shed 7 bases, with 10 bases lying between them. The V gene's germline CDR1 is MNHEY and CDR2 SMNVEV (reference sequence). The CDR3 is 13 residues long. CDR3 nucleotides: TGTGCCAGCAGTTTCACGGAGAGGAATGAGCAGTTCTTC. Its protein is CASSFTERNEQFF.

V usage is TRBV7-9 and J usage is TRBJ2-1; TRBD2 aligns across 10 bases. J gave up 4 bases and V 8 bases, and 8 bases lay outside the gene matches. The CDR3 contains 15 residues. CDR1 is SEHNR, CDR2 FQNEAQ, per germline (reference sequence). The CDR3 protein is CASVIVAGGYNEQFF. The CDR3 DNA reads TGTGCCAGCGTGATTGTAGCGGGGGGTTACAATGAGCAGTTCTTC.

The chain uses TRBV2 and TRBJ1-2, with TRBD1 matching over 8 bases. The CDR3 runs to 14 residues. The V gene's germline CDR1 is SNHLY and CDR2 FYNNEI. J was trimmed by 8 bases and V by 6 bases; bases with no gene match: 11. The CDR3 nucleotides are TGTGCCAGCAGCTGGACAGGGAGGGAGGTGGGCTACACCTTC. Its translation: CASSWTGREVGYTF.